This T cell receptor (beta chain) was observed in a study of CD8+ T cells in alopecia areata. Study details: Donor skin was harvested from roughly 6-13-month-old C3H/HeJ mice with spontaneous alopecia and grafted onto roughly 7-11-week-old female C3H/HeJ recipients.

Overall study findings and caveats: Scalp data also include sequences from resident alphabeta T cells of normal skin. For lesional scalp, especially alopecia totalis/universalis, clonality was higher than in normal scalp.

About this clone itself: The target antigen is unknown. Gene names are the mouse ones. Read data end 4 residues before the CDR3 end; the end is taken from the germline J gene.

In each case, RNA was isolated and then reverse transcribed into cDNA as the sequencing template. Some clones are missing from TCRdb's copy, which holds only in-frame ones; the method was immunoSEQ multiplex PCR. The sample presents roughly 120,000 clones, none singletons. CDR1 and CDR2 from the germline V gene are NNHDY and SYVADS. The CDR3 covers 16 residues. The trim removed 3 bases at V and 2 bases at J, leaving 6 bases unmatched. The chain recombines TRBV13-3 with TRBJ2-1, with 9 bases aligning to TRBD2. This clonotype originated in a C3H/HeJ mouse with alopecia areata. MHC haplotype of the strain: H2-k. Input material: lesional skin. This chain's CDR3 is CASSGTGVKDYAEQFF. Partial CDR3 DNA: TGTGCCAGCAGTGGGACTGGGGTAAAGGACTATGCT.